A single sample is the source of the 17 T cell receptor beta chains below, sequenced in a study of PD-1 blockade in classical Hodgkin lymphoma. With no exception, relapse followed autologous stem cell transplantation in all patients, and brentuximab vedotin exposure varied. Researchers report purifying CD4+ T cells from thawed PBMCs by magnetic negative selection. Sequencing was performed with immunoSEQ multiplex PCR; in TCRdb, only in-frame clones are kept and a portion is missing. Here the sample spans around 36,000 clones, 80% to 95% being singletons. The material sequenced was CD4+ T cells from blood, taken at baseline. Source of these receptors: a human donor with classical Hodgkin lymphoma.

CDR3 amino acids: CASSLQGKNTEAFF. The CDR3 region has the DNA TGTGCCAGCAGTTTACAGGGAAAGAACACTGAAGCTTTCTTT. The V call is TRBV27, the J call TRBJ1-1; TRBD1 is a possible D gene (5 bases). Per germline, CDR1 MNHEY and CDR2 SMNVEV (reference sequence). Deletions cut 2 bases from V and 1 base from J, with 8 bases between. CDR3 length: 14 amino acids.

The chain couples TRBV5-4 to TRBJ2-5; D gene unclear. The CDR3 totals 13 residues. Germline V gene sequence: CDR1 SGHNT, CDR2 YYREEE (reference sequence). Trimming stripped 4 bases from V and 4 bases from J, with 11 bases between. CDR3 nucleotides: TGTGCCAGCAGCCCCGGATGGGCAGAGACCCAGTACTTC. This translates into CASSPGWAETQYF.

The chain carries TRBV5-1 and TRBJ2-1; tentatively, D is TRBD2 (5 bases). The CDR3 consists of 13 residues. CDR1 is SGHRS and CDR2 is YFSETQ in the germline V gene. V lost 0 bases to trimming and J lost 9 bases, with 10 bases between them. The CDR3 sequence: CASSLGGSGEQFF. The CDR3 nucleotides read TGCGCCAGCAGCTTGGGAGGGTCTGGTGAGCAGTTCTTC.

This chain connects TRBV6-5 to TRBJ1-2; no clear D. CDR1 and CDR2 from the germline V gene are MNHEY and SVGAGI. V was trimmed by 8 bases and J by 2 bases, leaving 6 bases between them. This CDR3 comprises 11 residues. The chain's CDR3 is CASGANYGYTF. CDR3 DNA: TGTGCCAGCGGAGCCAACTATGGCTACACCTTC.

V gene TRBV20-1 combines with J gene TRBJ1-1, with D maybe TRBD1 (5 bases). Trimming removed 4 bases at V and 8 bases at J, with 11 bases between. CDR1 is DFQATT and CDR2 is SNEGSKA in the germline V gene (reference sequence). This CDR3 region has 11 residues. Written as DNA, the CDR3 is TGCAGTGCTAAAGGAGGGGTCGAAGCTTTCTTT. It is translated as CSAKGGVEAFF.

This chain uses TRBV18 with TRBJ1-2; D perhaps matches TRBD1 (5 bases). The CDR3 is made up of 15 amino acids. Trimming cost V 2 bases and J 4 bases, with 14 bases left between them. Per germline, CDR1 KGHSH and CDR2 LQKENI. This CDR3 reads CASSPGGTGGYGYTF. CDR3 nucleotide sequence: TGTGCCAGCTCACCAGGAGGGACCGGTGGCTATGGCTACACCTTC.

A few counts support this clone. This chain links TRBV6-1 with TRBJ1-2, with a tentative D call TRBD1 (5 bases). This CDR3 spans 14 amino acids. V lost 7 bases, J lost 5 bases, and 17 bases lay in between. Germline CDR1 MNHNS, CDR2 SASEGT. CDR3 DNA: TGTGCCAGCAAAGACCCAACAGGCCTATATGGCTACACCTTC. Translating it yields CASKDPTGLYGYTF.

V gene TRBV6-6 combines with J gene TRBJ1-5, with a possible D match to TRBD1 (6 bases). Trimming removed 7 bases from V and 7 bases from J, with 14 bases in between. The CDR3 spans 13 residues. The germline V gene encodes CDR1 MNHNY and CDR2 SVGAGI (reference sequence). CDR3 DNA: TGTGCCAGCACAAGGGGGGTCAGCCAGCCCCAGCATTTT. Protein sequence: CASTRGVSQPQHF.

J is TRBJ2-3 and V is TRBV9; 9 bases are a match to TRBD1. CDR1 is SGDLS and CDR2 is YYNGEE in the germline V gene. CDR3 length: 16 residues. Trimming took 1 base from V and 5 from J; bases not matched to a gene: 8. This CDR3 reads CASSVRGDRVVDTQYF. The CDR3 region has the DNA TGTGCCAGCAGCGTAAGGGGGGACAGGGTCGTAGATACGCAGTATTTT.

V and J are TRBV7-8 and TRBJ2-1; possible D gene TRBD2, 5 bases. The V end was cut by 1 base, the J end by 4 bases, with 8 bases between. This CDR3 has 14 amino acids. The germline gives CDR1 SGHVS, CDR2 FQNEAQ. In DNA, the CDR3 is TGTGCCAGCAGCTTAGGAGGGCGATACAATGAGCAGTTCTTC. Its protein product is CASSLGGRYNEQFF.

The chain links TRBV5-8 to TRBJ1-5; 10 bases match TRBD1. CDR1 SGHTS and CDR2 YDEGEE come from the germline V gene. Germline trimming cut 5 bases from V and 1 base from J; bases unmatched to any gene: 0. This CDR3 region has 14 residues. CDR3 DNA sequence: TGTGCCAGCAGGGGACAGGGGAGCAATCAGCCCCAGCATTTT. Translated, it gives CASRGQGSNQPQHF.

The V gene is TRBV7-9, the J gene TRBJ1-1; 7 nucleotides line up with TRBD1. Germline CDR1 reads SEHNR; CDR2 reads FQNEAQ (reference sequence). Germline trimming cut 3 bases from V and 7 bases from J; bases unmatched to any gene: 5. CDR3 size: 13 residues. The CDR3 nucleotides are TGTGCCAGCAGCTTGGGACAGCGGATTGAAGCTTTCTTT. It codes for CASSLGQRIEAFF.

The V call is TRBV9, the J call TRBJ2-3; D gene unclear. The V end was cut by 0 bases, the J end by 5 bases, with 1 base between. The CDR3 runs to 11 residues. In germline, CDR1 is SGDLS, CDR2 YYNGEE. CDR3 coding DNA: TGTGCCAGCAGCGTAGGAGATACGCAGTATTTT. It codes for CASSVGDTQYF. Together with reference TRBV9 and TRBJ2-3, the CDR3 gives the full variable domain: DSGVTQTPKHLITATGQRVTLRCSPRSGDLSVYWYQQSLDQGLQFLIQYYNGEERAKGNILERFSAQQFPDLHSELNLSSLELGDSALYFCASSVGDTQYFGPGTRLTVL.

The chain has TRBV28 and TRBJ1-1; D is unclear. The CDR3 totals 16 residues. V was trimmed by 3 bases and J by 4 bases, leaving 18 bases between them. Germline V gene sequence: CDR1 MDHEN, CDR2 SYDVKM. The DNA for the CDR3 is TGTGCCAGCAGTTTTATCGGGCAGGTCCGGATCACTGAAGCTTTCTTT. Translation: CASSFIGQVRITEAFF.

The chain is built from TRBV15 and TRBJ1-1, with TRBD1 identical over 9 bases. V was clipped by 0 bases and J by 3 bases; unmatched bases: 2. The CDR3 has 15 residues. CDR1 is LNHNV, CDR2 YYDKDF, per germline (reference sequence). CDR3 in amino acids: CATSRDGDRDTEAFF. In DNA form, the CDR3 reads TGTGCCACCAGCAGAGATGGGGACAGGGACACTGAAGCTTTCTTT. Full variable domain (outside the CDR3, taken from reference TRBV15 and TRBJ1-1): DAMVIQNPRYQVTQFGKPVTLSCSQTLNHNVMYWYQQKSSQAPKLLFHYYDKDFNNEADTPDNFQSRRPNTSFCFLDIRSPGLGDTAMYLCATSRDGDRDTEAFFGQGTRLTVV.

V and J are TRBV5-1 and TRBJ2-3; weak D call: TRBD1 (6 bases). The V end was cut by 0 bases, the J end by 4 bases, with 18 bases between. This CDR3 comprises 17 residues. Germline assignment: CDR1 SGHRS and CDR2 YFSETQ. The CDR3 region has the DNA TGCGCCAGCAGCTTGGCGGACAGATTGAATTTCCCAGATACGCAGTATTTT. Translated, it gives CASSLADRLNFPDTQYF.

Here the CDR3 DNA reads TGTGCCAGCAGTATGGGGGGCAGGGGGCCGCTAGGCTACACCTTC. The encoded protein is CASSMGGRGPLGYTF. The V gene is TRBV28, the J gene TRBJ1-2, with 8 positions matching TRBD1. The CDR3 runs to 15 residues. CDR1 is MDHEN and CDR2 is SYDVKM in the germline V gene. Unmatched junction bases numbered 13, after V lost 5 bases and J lost 8 bases.